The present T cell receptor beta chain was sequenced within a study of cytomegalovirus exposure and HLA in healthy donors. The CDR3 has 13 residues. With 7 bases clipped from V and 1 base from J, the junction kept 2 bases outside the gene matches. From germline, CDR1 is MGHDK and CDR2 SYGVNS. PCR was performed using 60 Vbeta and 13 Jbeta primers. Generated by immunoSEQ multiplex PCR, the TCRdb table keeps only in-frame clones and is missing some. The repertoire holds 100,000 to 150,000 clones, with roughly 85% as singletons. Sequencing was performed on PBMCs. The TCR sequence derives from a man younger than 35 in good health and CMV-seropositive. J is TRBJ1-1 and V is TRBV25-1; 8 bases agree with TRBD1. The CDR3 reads CASTGQANTEAFF. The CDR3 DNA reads TGTGCCAGCACGGGACAGGCGAACACTGAAGCTTTCTTT.